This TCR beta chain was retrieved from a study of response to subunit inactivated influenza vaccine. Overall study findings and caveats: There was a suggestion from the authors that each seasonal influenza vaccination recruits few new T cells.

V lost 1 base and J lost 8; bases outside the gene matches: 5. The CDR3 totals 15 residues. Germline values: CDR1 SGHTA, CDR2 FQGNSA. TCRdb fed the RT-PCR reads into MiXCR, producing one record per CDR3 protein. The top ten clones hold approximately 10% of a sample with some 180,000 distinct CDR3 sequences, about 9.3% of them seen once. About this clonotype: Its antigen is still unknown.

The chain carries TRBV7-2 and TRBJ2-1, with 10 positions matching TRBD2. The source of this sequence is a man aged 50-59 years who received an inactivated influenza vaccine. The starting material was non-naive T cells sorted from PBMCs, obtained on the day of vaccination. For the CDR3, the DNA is TGTGCCAGCAGCTTAGGGGTAGCGGGAGGCTATGAGCAGTTCTTC. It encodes CASSLGVAGGYEQFF.